This entry lists 18 T cell receptor beta chains sequenced from one sample in a study of cytomegalovirus exposure and HLA in healthy donors. This table comes from immunoSEQ multiplex PCR, and its TCRdb copy is limited to in-frame clones, with some not included. Seen here are some 84,000 clones, approximately 90% observed once, and the top ten hold approximately 2%. Source material: PBMCs. These receptors were obtained from a man aged 25-40 years in good health and CMV-seronegative.

The chain is built from TRBV6-5 and TRBJ2-1; D not resolved. Trimming removed 4 bases at V and 8 bases at J, with 6 bases between. The CDR3 contains 11 residues. CDR1 is MNHEY and CDR2 is SVGAGI in the germline V gene. DNA of the CDR3: TGTGCCAGCAGTTCTTTATATGAGCAGTTCTTC. Amino acid sequence: CASSSLYEQFF.

The chain employs TRBV11-2 and TRBJ2-5; 14 positions match TRBD2. This CDR3 has 15 amino acids. Losses at the gene ends were 4 bases for V and 5 bases for J; bases not matched to a gene: 3. Germline V gives CDR1 SGHAT, CDR2 FQNNGV. CDR3 DNA sequence: TGTGCCAGCAGCTGGACTAGCGGGAGGTTGGAGACCCAGTACTTC. Its protein product is CASSWTSGRLETQYF.

J is TRBJ1-3 and V is TRBV5-4, with 8 bases matching TRBD1. The V gene's germline CDR1 is SGHNT and CDR2 YYREEE (reference sequence). This CDR3 is 17 amino acids long. With V trimmed by 4 bases and J by 0 bases, 9 bases remained unmatched. CDR3 bases: TGTGCCAGCAGCCCACGGGGGACAGGACCCTCTGGAAACACCATATATTTT. Its translation: CASSPRGTGPSGNTIYF.

V gene TRBV6-1 combines with J gene TRBJ2-1; D unclear. Trimming cost V 2 bases and J 7 bases, with 12 bases left between them. The germline V gene encodes CDR1 MNHNS and CDR2 SASEGT. The CDR3 extends over 14 amino acids. This CDR3 reads CASSETRGNNEQFF. In nucleotides, the CDR3 is TGTGCCAGCAGTGAAACCCGCGGTAATAATGAGCAGTTCTTC.

The rearrangement uses TRBV6-5 and TRBJ2-7; TRBD2 matches at 14 bases. There are 14 residues in the CDR3. After removal of 8 bases from V and 7 bases from J, the junction contained 7 bases not matched to a gene. Germline V gene lookup returns CDR1 MNHEY and CDR2 SVGAGI. The CDR3 sequence: CASGRLAGGDEQYF. CDR3 nucleotide sequence: TGTGCCAGCGGGCGACTAGCGGGAGGGGATGAGCAGTACTTC.

V is TRBV6-4 and J is TRBJ2-3, with TRBD2 matching 9 bases. This CDR3 region has 15 residues. CDR1 is MRHNA and CDR2 is SNTAGT in the germline V gene. Trimming removed 2 bases from V and 6 bases from J; junction bases left unmatched: 6. The CDR3, as DNA: TGTGCCAGCAGTGACGTTCGCGGGGGGGCTGATACGCAGTATTTT. Its protein is CASSDVRGGADTQYF.

The chain uses TRBV19 and TRBJ2-1; perhaps TRBD1 as D (5 bases). The CDR3 runs 15 residues. Per the germline V gene, CDR1 is LNHDA and CDR2 is SQIVND (reference sequence). V lost 3 bases and J lost 1, with 10 bases in between. This CDR3 is CASSIIQGSYNEQFF. CDR3 DNA sequence: TGTGCCAGTAGTATTATCCAGGGTTCCTACAATGAGCAGTTCTTC.

The chain employs TRBV28 and TRBJ2-3; D is undetermined. The CDR3 has 15 residues. Germline-derived CDR1 and CDR2 are MDHEN and SYDVKM. V lost 3 bases, J lost 10 bases, and 20 bases lay in between. The CDR3 reads CASSLWRSRPTSQYF. The CDR3 DNA is TGTGCCAGCAGTTTGTGGCGGAGTAGGCCCACCTCGCAGTATTTT.

The V gene is TRBV7-3, the J gene TRBJ2-2; unclear D gene. The CDR3 totals 16 residues. Trimming pared 5 bases from V and 2 bases from J, leaving 15 bases between. Looked up from germline, CDR1 is SGHTA and CDR2 is FQGTGA. The CDR3 bases are TGTGCCAGCAGCGAATCCGCGAACCCCAACACCGGGGAGCTGTTTTTT. Residues: CASSESANPNTGELFF.

The V call is TRBV29-1, the J call TRBJ2-3; a weak D match, TRBD2 (5 bases). Germline assignment: CDR1 SQVTM and CDR2 ANQGSEA. V dropped 4 bases and J dropped 1 base, with 6 bases sitting between them. The CDR3 runs to 12 residues. CDR3: CSVVEGTDTQYF. CDR3 coding DNA: TGCAGCGTTGTGGAGGGCACAGATACGCAGTATTTT.

This chain joins TRBV28 and TRBJ2-5, with D possibly TRBD2 on 6 matching bases. Germline CDR1 is MDHEN and CDR2 is SYDVKM. The CDR3 length is 14 residues. The V and J ends lost 7 bases and 3 bases respectively, with 15 bases between them. The CDR3 sequence: CASTSRRREETQYF. The CDR3 DNA follows: TGTGCCAGCACCTCCCGAAGGAGGGAAGAGACCCAGTACTTC.

J is TRBJ2-7 and V is TRBV6-5, with 7 bases aligning to TRBD1. The V and J ends lost 7 bases and 5 bases, in that order; junction bases with no gene match: 8. Germline V gene data show CDR1 as MNHEY and CDR2 as SVGAGI. The CDR3 totals 13 residues. The CDR3 bases are TGTGCCAGCAAGAGGGGGCGCGACGACGAGCAGTACTTC. This encodes CASKRGRDDEQYF.

The chain recombines TRBV5-1 with TRBJ1-2; D gene uncertain. V lost 4 bases, J lost 4 bases, and 8 bases lay in between. The CDR3 totals 12 residues. Germline-derived CDR1 and CDR2 are SGHRS and YFSETQ. In DNA form, the CDR3 reads TGCGCCAGCAGCCCTGACACCTATGGCTACACCTTC. Encoded protein: CASSPDTYGYTF.

This clone was seen only a few times. The chain couples TRBV11-2 to TRBJ2-7, with D possibly matching TRBD2 (5 bases). The germline V gene has CDR1 SGHAT and CDR2 FQNNGV. The ends were cut back, 7 bases at V and 4 bases at J, with 11 bases in the middle. The CDR3 totals 12 residues. The DNA of the CDR3 is TGTGCCAGCACGAGGGCCGGATACGAGCAGTACTTC. It yields the protein CASTRAGYEQYF.

The chain combines TRBV5-4 with TRBJ1-2; D is possibly TRBD1 (6 bases). The CDR3 has 14 residues. V lost 4 bases and J 9 bases, leaving 19 bases between the germline ends. Looked up from germline, CDR1 is SGHNT and CDR2 is YYREEE (reference sequence). CDR3 nucleotide sequence: TGTGCCAGCAGCGGGAAGCGGGGGGCTGATCGCTACACCTTC. Its protein product is CASSGKRGADRYTF. The entire variable domain, with the rest obtained from reference TRBV5-4 and TRBJ1-2, is as follows: ETGVTQSPTHLIKTRGQQVTLRCSSQSGHNTVSWYQQALGQGPQFIFQYYREEENGRGNFPPRFSGLQFPNYSSELNVNALELDDSALYLCASSGKRGADRYTFGSGTRLTVV.

This chain connects TRBV4-1 to TRBJ1-1; D uncertain. V lost 4 bases and J lost 3, with 9 bases in between. This CDR3 spans 13 amino acids. Germline V gives CDR1 MGHRA, CDR2 YSYEKL. The CDR3 protein is CASSPSVYTEAFF. Written as DNA, the CDR3 is TGCGCCAGCAGCCCCTCGGTGTACACTGAAGCTTTCTTT.

V usage is TRBV19 and J usage is TRBJ1-5; tentative D call: TRBD1 (5 bases). The CDR3 extends over 13 amino acids. Germline V lookup: CDR1 LNHDA, CDR2 SQIVND (reference sequence). Trimming took off 7 bases at V and 7 bases at J, with 14 bases between the two ends. Here the CDR3 DNA reads TGTGCCAGTAAATCTCGGGGGAAGCAGCCCCAGCATTTT. Its protein product is CASKSRGKQPQHF.

This clone showed up just a few times. The chain combines TRBV30 with TRBJ1-2; 7 bases map to TRBD1. V trimming: 8 bases; J trimming: 0 bases; junction bases outside the gene matches: 9. This CDR3 has 14 amino acids. Germline V gene lookup returns CDR1 GTSNPN and CDR2 SVGIG (reference sequence). In nucleotides, the CDR3 is TGTGCCCTGAGACGGGACAGAGCTAACTATGGCTACACCTTC. Encoded protein: CALRRDRANYGYTF.